These 26 T cell receptor beta chains share one sample of origin, sequenced in a study of human T cells and chemical hapten exposure. Time point denoted: pre-sensitization, week 0. The treatment was: therapeutic diphenylcyclopropenone sensitization with weekly scalp DPC. TCRdb used MiXCR to reprocess the RACE reads, holding one entry per CDR3 protein. The sample holds under 300,000 distinct CDR3 sequences, 7% to 10% seen once. Sequenced material: whole blood, taken in connection with sensitization to the hapten diphenylcyclopropenone (DPC). The receptors originated from a woman between 40 and 50 years old with alopecia areata. Some clones in this sample may be carry-over from other donors' samples.

V is TRBV19 and J is TRBJ1-2; D remains ambiguous. Looked up from germline, CDR1 is LNHDA and CDR2 is SQIVND (reference sequence). Trimming removed 5 bases at V and 6 bases at J, with 13 bases between. This CDR3 spans 13 amino acids. CDR3 sequence (DNA): TGTGCCAGTAGTCCGAATGCCCTAAATGGCTACACCTTC. It specifies CASSPNALNGYTF.

The CDR3 loop reads CASSSAGRPNYGYTF. The CDR3 bases are TGCGCCAGCAGCTCGGCGGGACGACCGAACTATGGCTACACCTTC. This sequence joins TRBV5-1 and TRBJ1-2; TRBD1 might be the D (5 bases). The CDR3 covers 15 residues. The germline CDR1 and CDR2 sequences are SGHRS and YFSETQ. The V and J ends lost 3 bases and 2 bases respectively, with 14 bases between them.

The table lists this clonotype with a few counts. This sequence joins TRBV5-1 and TRBJ2-7, with 9 positions matching TRBD2. Germline V lookup: CDR1 SGHRS, CDR2 YFSETQ. CDR3 size: 15 residues. After removal of 4 bases from V and 7 bases from J, the junction contained 12 bases not matched to a gene. The CDR3 is CASSPVAGVPGEQYF. DNA of the CDR3: TGCGCCAGCAGCCCGGTAGCGGGAGTTCCGGGGGAGCAGTACTTC. Full variable domain (remainder filled in from reference TRBV5-1 and TRBJ2-7): KAGVTQTPRYLIKTRGQQVTLSCSPISGHRSVSWYQQTPGQGLQFLFEYFSETQRNKGNFPGRFSGRQFSNSRSEMNVSTLELGDSALYLCASSPVAGVPGEQYFGPGTRLTVT.

There are a few counts of this clonotype. The rearrangement links TRBV18 to TRBJ2-3; possible D gene TRBD2, 6 bases. Germline-derived CDR1 and CDR2 are KGHSH and LQKENI. This CDR3 spans 16 amino acids. The V and J ends lost 0 bases and 3 bases respectively, with 13 bases between them. The DNA for the CDR3 is TGTGCCAGCTCACCACCGGGAGGCGTGGGGACAGATACGCAGTATTTT. Translating it yields CASSPPGGVGTDTQYF.

This clonotype was recorded at least ten times. The V call is TRBV7-9, the J call TRBJ2-2; D is uncertain. This CDR3 is built from 12 residues. V lost 4 bases and J lost 7, with 7 bases in between. Germline V CDR1 and CDR2: SEHNR, FQNEAQ (reference sequence). The CDR3 region has the DNA TGTGCCAGCAGCTCGGAAGGCGGGGAGCTGTTTTTT. Translating gives CASSSEGGELFF.

In its sample, this clonotype was seen a few times. The chain combines TRBV28 with TRBJ2-1, with 11 bases identical to TRBD2. Trimming took 6 bases from V and 6 from J; bases not matched to a gene: 10. This CDR3 spans 16 amino acids. Looked up from germline, CDR1 is MDHEN and CDR2 is SYDVKM. CDR3: CASSAGRLAGGNEQFF. Written as DNA, the CDR3 is TGTGCCAGCAGCGCAGGGAGGCTAGCGGGAGGCAATGAGCAGTTCTTC.

This chain joins TRBV7-6 and TRBJ1-2; TRBD1 might be the D (6 bases). CDR3 size: 15 residues. V was cut by 4 bases and J by 5 bases, with 17 bases left in between. Germline V CDR1 and CDR2: SGHVS, FNYEAQ. DNA for the CDR3: TGTGCCAGCAGCTCCTCCCCGGGGGCGTCGTATGGCTACACCTTC. Its translation: CASSSSPGASYGYTF.

The chain carries TRBV10-2 and TRBJ2-3; TRBD2 agrees at 13 bases. Unmatched junction bases numbered 5, after V lost 0 bases and J lost 5 bases. CDR3 length equals 17 residues. Looked up from germline, CDR1 is WSHSY and CDR2 is SAAADI. In DNA form, the CDR3 reads TGCGCCAGCAGTGAGTCCCGACTAGCGGGAGGTGGAGATACGCAGTATTTT. Amino acid sequence: CASSESRLAGGGDTQYF.

This clonotype occurred a few times. The chain has TRBV5-1 and TRBJ2-1, with 10 bases that match TRBD2. Per germline, CDR1 SGHRS and CDR2 YFSETQ. V dropped 4 bases and J dropped 6; count of bases not matched to a gene: 4. The CDR3 is made up of 14 amino acids. The CDR3 spells CASSLAGVSNEQFF. CDR3 bases: TGCGCCAGCAGCCTAGCGGGAGTTAGCAATGAGCAGTTCTTC.

This chain joins TRBV9 and TRBJ1-6; the D is unclear. Germline CDR1 reads SGDLS; CDR2 reads YYNGEE. The V end was cut by 7 bases, the J end by 0 bases, with 11 bases between. The CDR3 is 15 residues long. The CDR3 DNA sequence: TGTGCCAGCTCTGTGACGCACTCCTATAATTCACCCCTCCACTTT. Translated: CASSVTHSYNSPLHF.

The chain recombines TRBV6-5 with TRBJ2-1; 11 bases are shared with TRBD2. V shed 0 bases, J shed 4 bases, and the junction held 5 bases outside the gene matches. CDR1 MNHEY and CDR2 SVGAGI come from the germline V gene. The CDR3 loop spans 17 amino acids. The CDR3, as DNA: TGTGCCAGCAGTTACTCGAGCAGACTAGCGGGGTACAATGAGCAGTTCTTC. Its protein product is CASSYSSRLAGYNEQFF.

This clonotype was detected only a few times. The J gene is TRBJ1-6, the V gene TRBV7-3; D gene ambiguous. Germline CDR1 is SGHTA and CDR2 is FQGTGA. This CDR3 has 13 amino acids. V was clipped by 3 bases and J by 10 bases, with 10 bases between them. The CDR3 region has the DNA TGTGCCAGCAGCTTGTCTAACAACTCACCCCTCCACTTT. This sequence encodes CASSLSNNSPLHF.

V and J are TRBV29-1 and TRBJ2-5, with 8 bases fitting TRBD1. The germline V gene has CDR1 SQVTM and CDR2 ANQGSEA. V shed 8 bases and J 2 bases; nucleotides not matched to a gene: 13. The CDR3 consists of 15 residues. The CDR3 region is CSTWTGLSRQETQYF. CDR3 nucleotide sequence: TGCAGCACCTGGACAGGGCTAAGCCGACAAGAGACCCAGTACTTC.

The rearrangement links TRBV4-3 to TRBJ2-7, with TRBD2 identical over 7 bases. In germline, CDR1 is LGHNA, CDR2 YSLEER. The CDR3 contains 14 residues. With V trimmed by 0 bases and J by 5 bases, 4 bases remained unmatched. CDR3 in DNA: TGCGCCAGCAGCCAAGAGGGGGGGACCCACGAGCAGTACTTC. It translates to CASSQEGGTHEQYF.

This rearrangement joins TRBV4-2 to TRBJ2-1; D is unresolved. The CDR3 contains 17 residues. From germline, CDR1 is LGHNA and CDR2 YNFKEQ. Trimming stripped 0 bases from V and 0 bases from J, with 12 bases between. CDR3 sequence: CASSQDLSGNSYNEQFF. The DNA for the CDR3 is TGTGCCAGCAGCCAAGATCTAAGTGGGAACTCCTACAATGAGCAGTTCTTC.

This clonotype was counted many times. The chain uses TRBV12-3 or TRBV12-4 and TRBJ2-3, with D possibly TRBD1 on 6 matching bases. CDR3 length equals 15 residues. Trimming cost V 6 bases and J 3 bases, with 16 bases left between them. For the CDR3, the DNA is TGTGCCAGCAGGCCTGGCAGGGGCAGAACAGATACGCAGTATTTT. Its translation is CASRPGRGRTDTQYF.

This clonotype was observed at least ten times. The rearrangement joins TRBV18 to TRBJ1-4, with D unresolved. The germline gives CDR1 KGHSH, CDR2 LQKENI. V was pared by 2 bases and J by 0 bases, with 7 bases between. The CDR3 runs to 15 residues. CDR3 amino acids: CASSPGVATNEKLFF. The DNA of the CDR3 is TGTGCCAGCTCACCAGGCGTTGCAACTAATGAAAAACTGTTTTTT. Variable domain in full (rest from reference TRBV18 and TRBJ1-4): NAGVMQNPRHLVRRRGQEARLRCSPMKGHSHVYWYRQLPEEGLKFMVYLQKENIIDESGMPKERFSAEFPKEGPSILRIQQVVRGDSAAYFCASSPGVATNEKLFFGSGTQLSVL.

The CDR3 region has the DNA TGTGCCAGCAGCTCGGACAATTGGCGCTCCTATAATTCACCCCTCCACTTT. Protein sequence: CASSSDNWRSYNSPLHF. This chain joins TRBV7-2 and TRBJ1-6; TRBD1 might be the D (5 bases). Per germline, CDR1 SGHTA and CDR2 FQGNSA. Between the trimmed V and J ends, which lost 4 bases and 0 bases, there was a span of 13 bases. There are 17 residues in the CDR3.

The sample holds a few counts of this clonotype. CDR3 residues: CASSSGQGEQYF. CDR3 nucleotides: TGTGCCAGCAGCTCCGGACAGGGCGAGCAGTACTTC. The chain uses TRBV6-6 and TRBJ2-7, with 8 bases aligning to TRBD1. Per the germline V gene, CDR1 is MNHNY and CDR2 is SVGAGI (reference sequence). V lost 6 bases, J lost 6 bases, and 4 bases stayed unmatched. CDR3 length equals 12 residues.

This clonotype has only a few counts. A much larger clone sits a single nucleotide away, making a read error possible. V usage is TRBV7-9 and J usage is TRBJ1-1; D unclear. This CDR3 contains 14 residues. CDR1 and CDR2 from the germline V gene are SEHNR and FQNEAQ (reference sequence). V lost 2 bases, J lost 0 bases, and 7 bases lay in between. CDR3 coding DNA: TGTGCCAGCAGCTTACAGGCTCTGAACACTGAAGCTTTCTTT. Protein: CASSLQALNTEAFF.

This clonotype was observed at least ten times. This chain links TRBV4-3 with TRBJ2-3; 8 bases line up with TRBD1. The CDR3 runs to 15 residues. Germline V gene sequence: CDR1 LGHNA, CDR2 YSLEER. The V segment lost 2 bases and the J segment 4 bases; nucleotides outside the gene matches: 5. CDR3 in amino acids: CASSQQGAGSDTQYF. The CDR3 DNA reads as TGCGCCAGCAGCCAACAGGGGGCGGGGTCAGATACGCAGTATTTT.

In this sample, this clonotype turned up many times. This chain connects TRBV28 to TRBJ1-5; no clear D gene. Germline V gives CDR1 MDHEN, CDR2 SYDVKM. CDR3 length: 14 residues. The ends were cut back, 6 bases at V and 2 bases at J, with 11 bases in the middle. The CDR3 DNA reads TGTGCCAGCAGCCCGGGGTTCGGCAATCAGCCCCAGCATTTT. Its translation is CASSPGFGNQPQHF. The entire variable domain, with the rest obtained from reference TRBV28 and TRBJ1-5, is as follows: DVKVTQSSRYLVKRTGEKVFLECVQDMDHENMFWYRQDPGLGLRLIYFSYDVKMKEKGDIPEGYSVSREKKERFSLILESASTNQTSMYLCASSPGFGNQPQHFGDGTRLSIL.

This clonotype was found a few times. V usage is TRBV9 and J usage is TRBJ2-7; 7 bases match TRBD1. The CDR3 sequence is 15 residues long. The germline V gene encodes CDR1 SGDLS and CDR2 YYNGEE. V lost 4 bases, J lost 0 bases, and 7 bases stayed unmatched. CDR3 amino acids: CASSPRQGSSYEQYF. The CDR3 coding sequence is TGTGCCAGCAGCCCCCGACAGGGAAGCTCCTACGAGCAGTACTTC.

This clonotype was detected ten times or more. The chain employs TRBV12-3 or TRBV12-4 and TRBJ1-2, with D maybe TRBD1 (5 bases). The CDR3 is made up of 12 amino acids. V lost 5 bases to trimming and J lost 8 bases, with 12 bases between them. CDR3 nucleotide sequence: TGTGCCAGCAGTCCAGACAGTGGCGGCTACACCTTC. Its protein is CASSPDSGGYTF.

This chain uses TRBV27 with TRBJ1-1; D is possibly TRBD1 (6 bases). CDR1 and CDR2 from the germline V gene are MNHEY and SMNVEV (reference sequence). V lost 5 bases, J lost 2 bases, and 15 bases lay in between. The CDR3 spans 15 residues. DNA of the CDR3: TGTGCCAGCAGTCCCGGACAGAGTTTAAACACTGAAGCTTTCTTT. It codes for CASSPGQSLNTEAFF.

This clonotype was counted many times. The rearrangement links TRBV4-2 to TRBJ2-3, with TRBD2 identical over 7 bases. J lost 1 base, V lost 0 bases, and 4 bases had no gene match. Germline loops: CDR1 LGHNA, CDR2 YNFKEQ. This CDR3 is 16 amino acids long. The chain's CDR3 is CASSQEWLAGTDTQYF. DNA of the CDR3: TGTGCCAGCAGCCAAGAGTGGCTAGCGGGCACAGATACGCAGTATTTT.